This T cell receptor beta chain was recorded in a study of blood T cell repertoires in COVID-19. Study summary: Samples came from the United States, Italy and Spain, spanning acute and convalescent COVID-19. Sample material is recorded as cDNA or gDNA derived from T cells, B-cell-depleted T cells, or PBMCs.

Germline CDR1 reads SGHAT; CDR2 reads FQDESV (reference sequence). The CDR3 covers 16 residues. The trim removed 4 bases at V and 6 bases at J, leaving 8 bases unmatched. The sample holds one count of this clone. Per the study methods: Nucleated cell number was recorded as an estimate derived from reference gene primer amplification. Assay: immunoSEQ multiplex PCR; the TCRdb copy retains only in-frame clones and omits some. The D gene and trimming were derived from the DNA, and the V and J assignments and clone size from that table. The sample holds 120,000 to 150,000 clones, more than 75% seen once. The genes are TRBV11-1 and TRBJ2-2; 10 bases are a match to TRBD1. Specimen: peripheral blood. The sequence was obtained from a woman aged 45-60 years with acute or convalescent COVID-19. The CDR3 protein is CASSSRTGGYAGELFF. CDR3 sequence (DNA): TGTGCCAGCAGCTCAAGGACAGGGGGGTACGCCGGGGAGCTGTTTTTT.